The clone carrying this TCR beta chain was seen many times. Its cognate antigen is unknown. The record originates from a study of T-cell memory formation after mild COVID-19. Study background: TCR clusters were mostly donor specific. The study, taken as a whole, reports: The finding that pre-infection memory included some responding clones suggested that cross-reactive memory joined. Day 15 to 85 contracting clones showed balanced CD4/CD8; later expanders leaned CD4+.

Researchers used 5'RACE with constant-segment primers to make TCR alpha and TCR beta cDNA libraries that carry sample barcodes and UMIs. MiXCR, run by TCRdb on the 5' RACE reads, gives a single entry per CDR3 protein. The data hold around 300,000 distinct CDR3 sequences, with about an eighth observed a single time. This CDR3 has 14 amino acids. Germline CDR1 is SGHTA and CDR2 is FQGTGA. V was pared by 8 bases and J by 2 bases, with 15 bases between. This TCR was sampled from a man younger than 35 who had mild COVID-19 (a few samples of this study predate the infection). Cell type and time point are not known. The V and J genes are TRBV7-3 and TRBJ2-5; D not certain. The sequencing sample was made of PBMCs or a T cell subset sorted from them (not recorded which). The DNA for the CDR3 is TGTGCCAGCCCCCAAGGGCATTTACAAGAGACCCAGTACTTC. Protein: CASPQGHLQETQYF.